Sequencing of this T cell receptor (beta chain) was carried out in a study of blood T cell repertoires in COVID-19. Across the study: The study drew acute and convalescent COVID-19 samples from the United States, Italy and Spain. Sources were T cells, B-cell-depleted T cells, or PBMCs; the material itself was cDNA or gDNA.

In the study's own analysis: Quantification of nucleated cells was approximated via reference gene primer amplification. TCRdb keeps only in-frame clones here, not all; method: immunoSEQ multiplex PCR. V, J and clone size reflect that table, while D and trimming were determined from the DNA. The sample carries more than 20,000 clones, approximately 92% recorded once. CDR3 length: 20 amino acids. The J segment lost 3 bases and the V segment lost 7 bases, leaving 26 bases of the junction unmatched. The sequenced sample consisted of peripheral blood. The gene calls are TRBV23-1 and TRBJ1-1, with 7 bases that match TRBD1. TRBV23-1 is filed as an ORF, its function uncertain. The TCR sequence derives from a human donor in a cohort sampled during active COVID-19. The CDR3 loop reads CASNGGRGAEVAVCDTEAFF. Here the CDR3 DNA reads TGCGCCAGCAATGGGGGCAGGGGGGCCGAGGTAGCTGTTTGTGACACTGAAGCTTTCTTT.